These 29 T cell receptor beta chains were all obtained from the same sample, sequenced in a study of cytomegalovirus exposure and HLA in healthy donors. 60 Vbeta and 13 Jbeta primers were used in PCR. Generated by immunoSEQ multiplex PCR, the TCRdb table keeps only in-frame clones and is missing some. The top ten hold around 5.2% of the sample, which has 150,000 to 180,000 clones, 80% seen once. The sequencing sample was made of PBMCs. The source is a woman aged 40-49 years in good health and CMV-seropositive.

J is TRBJ1-2 and V is TRBV5-4; D gene uncertain. V dropped 0 bases and J dropped 0 bases, with 9 bases sitting between them. CDR3 length: 15 residues. CDR1 is SGHNT and CDR2 is YYREEE in the germline V gene (reference sequence). For the CDR3, the DNA is TGTGCCAGCAGCTTGGTAACGGAGGCTAACTATGGCTACACCTTC. It encodes CASSLVTEANYGYTF.

This sequence joins TRBV7-9 and TRBJ2-5; 12 positions agree with TRBD1. V lost 3 bases, J lost 2 bases, and 10 bases stayed unmatched. The CDR3 runs 18 residues. The germline V gene encodes CDR1 SEHNR and CDR2 FQNEAQ (reference sequence). The CDR3 DNA is TGTGCCAGCAGCTTCCCACCCCCGGGACAGGGGGCACAAGAGACCCAGTACTTC. Residues: CASSFPPPGQGAQETQYF.

The rearrangement joins TRBV7-9 to TRBJ2-5; 10 bases align to TRBD1. The CDR3 runs 13 residues. Germline CDR1 SEHNR, CDR2 FQNEAQ (reference sequence). Trimming at V came to 5 bases and at J to 5 bases, leaving 2 bases not matched to a gene. Here the CDR3 reads CASSPDRGETQYF. As DNA, the CDR3 is TGTGCCAGCAGCCCGGACAGGGGGGAGACCCAGTACTTC. Full variable domain (rest looked up from reference TRBV7-9 and TRBJ2-5): DTGVSQNPRHKITKRGQNVTFRCDPISEHNRLYWYRQTLGQGPEFLTYFQNEAQLEKSRLLSDRFSAERPKGSFSTLEIQRTEQGDSAMYLCASSPDRGETQYFGPGTRLLVL.

This clone has more than one count but fewer than ten. The chain couples TRBV27 to TRBJ2-1, with a possible D match to TRBD2 (6 bases). The V end lost 6 bases, the J end lost 6 bases, and 12 bases lay between the germline ends. CDR3 length equals 13 residues. Per germline, CDR1 MNHEY and CDR2 SMNVEV (reference sequence). The CDR3 region has the DNA TGTGCCAGCAGCCCCCCCGGGGGCAATGAGCAGTTCTTC. It is translated as CASSPPGGNEQFF.

The chain has TRBV5-5 and TRBJ2-3, with 10 positions matching TRBD2. The germline V gene has CDR1 SGHKS and CDR2 YYEKEE (reference sequence). The CDR3 spans 16 residues. V lost 6 bases, J lost 5 bases, and 12 bases stayed unmatched. The DNA of the CDR3 is TGTGCCAGCACTCAAAGCGGGAGGGCACACAGAGATACGCAGTATTTT. It codes for CASTQSGRAHRDTQYF.

The chain uses TRBV27 and TRBJ1-5, with D perhaps matching TRBD1 (5 bases). The CDR3 is 14 residues long. V lost 2 bases to trimming and J lost 0 bases, with 5 bases between them. Germline values: CDR1 MNHEY, CDR2 SMNVEV (reference sequence). This chain's CDR3 is CASSLQGSNQPQHF. CDR3 nucleotide sequence: TGTGCCAGCAGTTTACAGGGTAGCAATCAGCCCCAGCATTTT.

The V call is TRBV11-2, the J call TRBJ1-5; a possible D gene is TRBD1 (6 bases). Trimming cost V 5 bases and J 6 bases, with 14 bases left between them. Germline V gene sequence: CDR1 SGHAT, CDR2 FQNNGV. The CDR3 extends over 14 amino acids. Here the CDR3 DNA reads TGTGCCAGCAGCCGAGACAGGAGATTTCAGCCCCAGCATTTT. Amino acids: CASSRDRRFQPQHF.

The V and J genes are TRBV2 and TRBJ2-1; tentatively, D is TRBD1 (5 bases). V lost 5 bases and J 4 bases, leaving 9 bases between the germline ends. CDR1 is SNHLY and CDR2 is FYNNEI in the germline V gene. The length of the CDR3 is 13 residues. The CDR3 here is CASSQTGYNEQFF. CDR3 coding DNA: TGTGCCAGCAGTCAAACAGGTTACAATGAGCAGTTCTTC.

This sequence joins TRBV5-4 and TRBJ1-1, with 7 bases lining up with TRBD1. V shed 4 bases and J 3 bases; nucleotides not matched to a gene: 12. This CDR3 is 16 amino acids long. The germline CDR1 and CDR2 sequences are SGHNT and YYREEE (reference sequence). CDR3 DNA sequence: TGTGCCAGCAGCGGACAGGCGGTGATGCGGGACACTGAAGCTTTCTTT. As protein: CASSGQAVMRDTEAFF.

This chain connects TRBV10-3 to TRBJ2-3, with 14 bases aligning to TRBD2. This CDR3 has 16 residues. The germline V gene encodes CDR1 ENHRY and CDR2 SYGVKD. Trimming at V came to 3 bases and at J to 4 bases, leaving 3 bases not matched to a gene. The CDR3 is CAISEPGLAGADTQYF. The CDR3 coding sequence is TGTGCCATCAGTGAACCGGGACTAGCGGGAGCAGATACGCAGTATTTT.

The gene calls are TRBV28 and TRBJ1-1; TRBD1 agrees at 7 bases. There are 14 residues in the CDR3. The germline V gene has CDR1 MDHEN and CDR2 SYDVKM. After removal of 7 bases from V and 1 base from J, the junction contained 6 bases not matched to a gene. CDR3 DNA: TGTGCCAGCATAATAGGGGGCAGGAACACTGAAGCTTTCTTT. Translating gives CASIIGGRNTEAFF.

To note about this clone: The same CDR3 can be traced to other DNA sequences in this sample. The chain carries TRBV5-1 and TRBJ2-7, with a possible D match to TRBD2 (5 bases). V lost 2 bases and J 2 bases, leaving 11 bases between the germline ends. The CDR3 has 14 amino acids. Germline CDR1 reads SGHRS; CDR2 reads YFSETQ. This CDR3 reads CASSFSAGTYEQYF. CDR3 nucleotide sequence: TGCGCCAGCAGCTTCTCTGCCGGGACCTACGAGCAGTACTTC.

This clone came up once. V usage is TRBV19 and J usage is TRBJ2-6; 8 bases match TRBD1. There are 18 residues in the CDR3. The V gene's germline CDR1 is LNHDA and CDR2 SQIVND (reference sequence). V lost 5 bases, J lost 9 bases, and 18 bases stayed unmatched. The CDR3 sequence: CASSLRTGLGTSDNVLTF. CDR3 nucleotides: TGTGCCAGTAGTCTCCGGACAGGGCTTGGAACGAGTGACAACGTCCTGACTTTC.

The V gene is TRBV28, the J gene TRBJ1-1; no firm D call. The length of the CDR3 is 13 residues. Germline values: CDR1 MDHEN, CDR2 SYDVKM. Trimming left V 3 bases short and J 4 bases short, with 9 bases between. The CDR3 nucleotides are TGTGCCAGCAGTTTTCTCGAGGGCACTGAAGCTTTCTTT. Its translation is CASSFLEGTEAFF.

The count of this clone is one. This chain links TRBV14 with TRBJ2-2; TRBD1 matches 8 bases. The junction had 3 bases not matched to a gene; V was cut back by 4 bases and J by 5 bases. Germline CDR1 reads SGHDN; CDR2 reads FVKESK. The CDR3 runs 14 residues. CDR3 nucleotides: TGTGCCAGCAGCCGGGGACAGGCAACCGGGGAGCTGTTTTTT. It translates to CASSRGQATGELFF.

J is TRBJ1-5 and V is TRBV9; the D gene is possibly TRBD1 (6 bases). In germline, CDR1 is SGDLS, CDR2 YYNGEE. The CDR3 covers 15 residues. V was shortened by 2 bases and J by 4 bases, with 13 bases between the two germline ends. The CDR3 bases are TGTGCCAGCAGCGTTGGGGGCGTATGGAATCAGCCCCAGCATTTT. Its translation: CASSVGGVWNQPQHF.

CDR3 nucleotide sequence: TGTGCCTGGAGGTACCCAGGGACTCCGAAGGCCGGGGAGCTGTTTTTT. Amino acid sequence: CAWRYPGTPKAGELFF. The rearrangement joins TRBV30 to TRBJ2-2; D is possibly TRBD2 (6 bases). Trimming removed 3 bases at V and 6 bases at J, with 20 bases between. This CDR3 spans 16 amino acids. Germline V CDR1 and CDR2: GTSNPN, SVGIG (reference sequence).

This chain joins TRBV27 and TRBJ2-5; D is perhaps TRBD2 (6 bases). Germline CDR1 is MNHEY and CDR2 is SMNVEV (reference sequence). V was clipped by 5 bases and J by 2 bases, with 6 bases between them. This CDR3 has 12 amino acids. The CDR3 loop is CASSREQETQYF. CDR3 coding DNA: TGTGCCAGCAGTCGGGAGCAAGAGACCCAGTACTTC.

The rearrangement uses TRBV25-1 and TRBJ2-1; the D is unclear. Germline CDR1 reads MGHDK; CDR2 reads SYGVNS. V shed 5 bases and J shed 9 bases, with 14 bases lying between them. The CDR3 has 13 residues. The CDR3 here is CASSREMSGEQFF. The CDR3 DNA sequence: TGTGCCAGCAGTCGTGAAATGAGTGGTGAGCAGTTCTTC. Filled out from reference TRBV25-1 and TRBJ2-1, the complete variable domain reads EADIYQTPRYLVIGTGKKITLECSQTMGHDKMYWYQQDPGMELHLIHYSYGVNSTEKGDLSSESTVSRIRTEHFPLTLESARPSHTSQYLCASSREMSGEQFFGPGTRLTVL.

This chain joins TRBV6-1 and TRBJ1-4; no clear D gene. From germline, CDR1 is MNHNS and CDR2 SASEGT. The CDR3 is made up of 12 amino acids. Trimming pared 7 bases from V and 14 bases from J, leaving 17 bases between. Here the CDR3 DNA reads TGTGCCAGCACGGTGGGCCCCTCGAAGCTGTTTTTT. Its translation is CASTVGPSKLFF.

V gene TRBV27 combines with J gene TRBJ2-1; perhaps TRBD2 as D (5 bases). Germline lookup yields CDR1 MNHEY and CDR2 SMNVEV (reference sequence). Trimming removed 0 bases at V and 7 bases at J, with 10 bases between. The CDR3 is made up of 14 amino acids. CDR3 protein: CASSLSLALNEQFF. Written as DNA, the CDR3 is TGTGCCAGCAGTTTATCGTTAGCGCTAAATGAGCAGTTCTTC.

The rearrangement joins TRBV6-5 to TRBJ2-5; 7 nucleotides line up with TRBD1. The CDR3 length is 15 residues. The germline V gene has CDR1 MNHEY and CDR2 SVGAGI. Trimming took 6 bases from V and 2 from J; bases not matched to a gene: 9. This CDR3 is CASSSSGTAQETQYF. The DNA for the CDR3 is TGTGCCAGCAGCAGCTCGGGGACAGCACAAGAGACCCAGTACTTC.

This clone was observed a single time. The chain is built from TRBV5-6 and TRBJ2-1; tentative D call: TRBD2 (7 bases). Germline loops: CDR1 SGHDT, CDR2 YYEEEE. The V gene lost 7 bases and the J gene lost 1 base, with 24 bases spanning the gap. The CDR3 contains 18 residues. The CDR3 bases are TGTGCCAGCGGCCGACCGGCTAGCGGTAGGGGGTCCTACAATGAGCAGTTCTTC. This encodes CASGRPASGRGSYNEQFF.

The J gene is TRBJ2-7, the V gene TRBV6-1; tentatively, D is TRBD2 (5 bases). CDR3 length equals 15 residues. V lost 0 bases to trimming and J lost 4 bases, with 13 bases between them. Germline V gives CDR1 MNHNS, CDR2 SASEGT. The CDR3 region has the DNA TGTGCCAGCAGTGAAGCGTATACTAGTTTGTACGAGCAGTACTTC. This encodes CASSEAYTSLYEQYF.

The sample holds one count of this clone. The V gene is TRBV7-6, the J gene TRBJ2-7; D may be TRBD1 (8 bases). CDR1 SGHVS and CDR2 FNYEAQ come from the germline V gene. This CDR3 spans 14 amino acids. The V end was cut by 7 bases, the J end by 2 bases, with 15 bases between. The CDR3 DNA reads TGTGCCAGCACCACAGGGGGGGAACCCTACGAGCAGTACTTC. Translated, it gives CASTTGGEPYEQYF.

The genes are TRBV28 and TRBJ2-7, with TRBD2 identical over 7 bases. The V and J ends lost 1 base and 10 bases, in that order; junction bases with no gene match: 16. The CDR3 sequence is 16 residues long. CDR1 MDHEN and CDR2 SYDVKM come from the germline V gene. CDR3 sequence (DNA): TGTGCCAGCAGTTTATTACGGCTTCCGGGAGGCGGTACACAGTACTTC. This translates into CASSLLRLPGGGTQYF.

The chain is built from TRBV30 and TRBJ2-1; TRBD2 aligns across 7 bases. CDR1 is GTSNPN and CDR2 is SVGIG in the germline V gene (reference sequence). Losses at the gene ends were 1 base for V and 9 bases for J; bases not matched to a gene: 9. There are 14 residues in the CDR3. The CDR3 nucleotides read TGTGCCTGGAGTGAGGGCGGGAGTAGCGTTGAGCAGTTCTTC. As protein: CAWSEGGSSVEQFF.

This chain joins TRBV2 and TRBJ2-1; 10 bases align to TRBD2. Germline CDR1 SNHLY, CDR2 FYNNEI. The length of the CDR3 is 18 residues. J gave up 0 bases and V 1 base, and 6 bases lay outside the gene matches. This chain's CDR3 is CASSEESSGSTSYNEQFF. CDR3 nucleotides: TGTGCCAGCAGTGAAGAGTCTAGCGGGAGTACCTCCTACAATGAGCAGTTCTTC.

In its sample, this clone was seen a few times. The chain has TRBV28 and TRBJ2-5, with unresolved D. The CDR3 is made up of 13 amino acids. Trimming took 4 bases from V and 5 from J, leaving 11 bases between them. Germline V gene lookup returns CDR1 MDHEN and CDR2 SYDVKM. The CDR3 is CASSSVVPETQYF. The CDR3 region has the DNA TGTGCCAGCAGTTCCGTAGTCCCGGAGACCCAGTACTTC.